This T cell receptor (beta chain) is drawn from a study of blood T cell repertoires in COVID-19 (dated by TCRdb to the early 2020s). About the study as a whole: Samples from collaborators originated in the United States, Italy and Spain and spanned both the acute and convalescent phases of COVID-19. A freely available public database, intended as a resource for researchers studying the immune response to SARS-CoV-2, is where the repertoires were released. Samples came from the ongoing ImmuneRACE study (first 160 participants) plus 1,254 subjects from 6 global collaborators. Deeply sampled blood TCRbeta repertoires from subjects exposed to, actively infected with, or recovered from COVID-19 were included in the dataset. The sample metadata nearly always contained a de-identified subject ID, COVID-19 status, age in years and sex. Where available, HLA class I and class II types were taken from metadata supplied by the sample provider and were not determined by assay-based typing. The material from the prospective study consisted of cDNA or gDNA derived from T cells, B-cell-depleted T cells, or PBMCs.

Overall study outcomes, separate from this receptor: Clinical and demographic metadata were provided uncurated, with the amount varying by source and participant.

Participants in the prospective study were enrolled through a virtual design, were aged about 18 to 90 years, and lived in about 25 United States geographic areas. To assign participants to cohorts, the prospective study relied on clinical history that participants themselves reported in a screening survey and a study questionnaire. Exposed participants were defined as having been in contact with someone with a PCR-confirmed or clinician-diagnosed COVID-19 case within 2 weeks of study entry. Mobile phlebotomists in the prospective study collected whole blood, serum and a nasopharyngeal or oropharyngeal swab from every participant. Participants in the prospective study had the option to provide additional blood draws and questionnaires over an approximately two-month period. Prospective study blood samples were shipped either frozen or at room temperature before DNA extraction. The CDR3 spans 16 residues, from the cysteine through the phenylalanine. The kept DNA is CDR3 alone, 48 bases in frame from the first base.

The immunoSEQ Assay, a bias-controlled multiplex PCR, was used to amplify TCRbeta CDR3 regions from genomic DNA. Under the source paper's analysis protocol: Nucleated cell counts per sample were estimated from amplification of reference gene primers within the assay. To quantify the absolute abundance of each unique TCRbeta CDR3 rearrangement, sequence reads were collapsed and filtered. For each sample, productive Simpson clonality was calculated by taking the square root of Simpson's diversity index across productive rearrangements. TCRdb obtained this table from immuneACCESS and retained in-frame rearrangements with V and J assigned. These tables miss some clones; where compared with another copy, unresolved V genes account for less than half of the shortfall, and the remainder is unexplained. The DNA gave D and trimming, while V, J and clone size come from that table. Here the sample has 250,000 or so clones; 80% to 95% occur a single time. The biggest ten clones account for less than 3.5% of the sample.

This clone was seen a few times. The antigen this receptor binds is unknown. Within one base of it there is no much larger clone, and no base qualities were kept. The chain employs TRBV21-1 and TRBJ2-7; the table names TRBD2, a call not compared with the DNA. TRBV21-1 is deemed a pseudogene. The TCR comes from a man in his forties who had been exposed to COVID-19. The sample consisted of PBMCs or T cells enriched from blood (not recorded which). The nucleotides are TGTGCCAGCAGCAAAGGTTTAGGCGGGTCGGACTACGAGCAGTACTTC. This gives the protein CASSKGLGGSDYEQYF.